This T cell receptor (beta chain) was retrieved from a study of early T cells in non-severe SARS-CoV-2 infection. The overall study: Sequencing input comprised bulk RNA from unsorted whole blood; chain pairing was not available. Findings of the study overall: Database matching using VDJdb favored anti-spike CD8 responses, with private and CD4 specificities left missing.

The length of the CDR3 is 17 residues. Germline loops: CDR1 MGHRA, CDR2 YSYEKL. Trimming shortened V by 0 bases and J by 0 bases, and 15 bases separated the two germline ends. The protocol attached unique molecular identifiers to individual cDNA molecules. MiXCR was run by TCRdb on the 5' RACE reads, yielding one entry per CDR3 protein. The table has about 110,000 distinct CDR3 sequences, around an eighth seen once. This clonotype appeared a few times. Antigen unknown. This receptor was identified in an adult who was a healthcare worker with PCR-confirmed SARS-CoV-2 infection or an uninfected control (not recorded which). The specimen was whole blood, collected at baseline. The chain is built from TRBV4-1 and TRBJ2-7; TRBD1 or TRBD2 may be the D gene (5 bases each). As DNA, the CDR3 is TGCGCCAGCAGCCAAGATGGGGACCGAACGCGCTCCTACGAGCAGTACTTC. It translates to CASSQDGDRTRSYEQYF.